This T cell receptor (beta chain) came from a study of T cell changes during pregnancy in multiple sclerosis. Germline V gene sequence: CDR1 SGHTA, CDR2 FQGNSA. The CDR3 contains 15 residues. The V and J ends lost 1 base and 1 base respectively, with 10 bases between them. Profiling relied on immunoSEQ multiplex PCR, and the TCRdb table lists in-frame clones only, not all of them. The table records just over 65,000 clones, about 90% of them present only once. This receptor was identified in a female donor with multiple sclerosis, enrolled in a pregnancy study. The chain uses TRBV7-2 and TRBJ1-2; TRBD1 is a possible D gene (6 bases). The sequencing used peripheral blood, collected in the second trimester of pregnancy. The CDR3 DNA is TGTGCCAGCAGCTTAGGTGTCAGGGGTAACTATGGCTACACCTTC. Residues: CASSLGVRGNYGYTF.